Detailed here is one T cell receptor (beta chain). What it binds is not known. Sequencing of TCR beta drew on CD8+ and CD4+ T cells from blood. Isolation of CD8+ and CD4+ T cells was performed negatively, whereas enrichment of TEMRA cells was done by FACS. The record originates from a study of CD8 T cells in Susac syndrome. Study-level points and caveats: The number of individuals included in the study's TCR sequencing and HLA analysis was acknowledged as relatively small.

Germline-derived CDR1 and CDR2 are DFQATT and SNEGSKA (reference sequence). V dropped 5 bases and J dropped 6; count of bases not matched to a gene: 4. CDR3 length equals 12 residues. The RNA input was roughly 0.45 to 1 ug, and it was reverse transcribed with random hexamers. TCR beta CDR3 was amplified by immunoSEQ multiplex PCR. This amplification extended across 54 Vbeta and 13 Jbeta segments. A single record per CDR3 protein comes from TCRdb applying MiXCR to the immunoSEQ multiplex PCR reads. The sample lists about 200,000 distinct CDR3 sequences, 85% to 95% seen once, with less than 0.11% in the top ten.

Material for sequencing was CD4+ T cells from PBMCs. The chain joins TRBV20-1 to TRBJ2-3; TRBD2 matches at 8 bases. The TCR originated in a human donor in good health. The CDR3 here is CSAPTGGDTQYF. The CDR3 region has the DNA TGCAGTGCTCCGACGGGGGGGGATACGCAGTATTTT.